One T cell receptor (beta chain) is described in this entry. The antigen is unknown. Regarding time point: technical triplicate 2. Libraries from sorted cells used around 1 million T cells (CD4+ or CD8+). The team produced cDNA through 5'RACE using 10-nucleotide random UMIs. MiXCR was run by TCRdb on the 5' RACE reads, yielding one entry per CDR3 protein. Here the sample spans roughly 30,000 distinct CDR3 sequences, about an eighth being singletons. These data come from a study of neurological immune-mediated disorders. Study results and limitations: Subjects shared no identical expanded-clone CDR3 amino acid sequences, suggesting private TCR-beta repertoires in all groups.

CDR1 is SGHTA, CDR2 FQGNSA, per germline. The CDR3 is 12 amino acids. This TCR derives from a female donor with HTLV-1-associated myelopathy (HAM/TSP). Sequencing used CD4+ T cells from blood. The chain has TRBV7-2 and TRBJ1-2, with D unclear. As DNA, the CDR3 is TGTGTGAGCAGCTTAGACAACTATGGCTACACCTTC. Amino acids: CVSSLDNYGYTF.